What follows are 14 T cell receptor beta chains derived from one specimen sequenced in a study of shared clonotypes between healthy human individuals. TCRdb keeps only in-frame clones here, not all; method: immunoSEQ multiplex PCR. This table has over 1.5 million clones, approximately 98% appearing once. Input material: naive CD4+ T cells sorted from blood. Subset specified: CD45RA+ positively selected. The origin of the receptors is a man aged 30-40 years in good health.

The chain employs TRBV9 and TRBJ2-7; tentative D call: TRBD2 (6 bases). V was clipped by 0 bases and J by 0 bases, with 10 bases between them. The germline V gene encodes CDR1 SGDLS and CDR2 YYNGEE. The CDR3 covers 15 residues. CDR3 in amino acids: CASSVGAGNSYEQYF. Here the CDR3 DNA reads TGTGCCAGCAGCGTAGGGGCGGGAAACTCCTACGAGCAGTACTTC.

To note about this clone: At the DNA level, this CDR3 is encoded by other sequences in the same sample as well. This sequence joins TRBV5-1 and TRBJ2-5; D unresolved. The ends were cut back, 0 bases at V and 2 bases at J, with 5 bases in the middle. Per the germline V gene, CDR1 is SGHRS and CDR2 is YFSETQ. This CDR3 spans 13 amino acids. The CDR3 nucleotides are TGCGCCAGCAGCTTGGCCCAGCAAGAGACCCAGTACTTC. Amino acid sequence: CASSLAQQETQYF.

A word on this clone: The sample holds other DNA sequences that translate to the same CDR3. The chain links TRBV5-1 to TRBJ2-3; D unclear. The CDR3 is made up of 12 amino acids. CDR1 and CDR2 (germline): SGHRS, YFSETQ. V was clipped by 0 bases and J by 3 bases, with 2 bases between them. CDR3 coding DNA: TGCGCCAGCAGCTTGGTAACAGATACGCAGTATTTT. Its translation is CASSLVTDTQYF.

This clone was observed a single time. The rearrangement links TRBV30 to TRBJ1-5, with D unclear. From germline, CDR1 is GTSNPN and CDR2 SVGIG (reference sequence). CDR3 length equals 13 residues. V gave up 0 bases and J gave up 5 bases, with 8 bases separating them. CDR3 protein: CAWSVLRDQPQHF. The CDR3 nucleotides read TGTGCCTGGAGTGTACTCCGGGATCAGCCCCAGCATTTT.

As regards this clone: The sample contains more than one DNA sequence encoding this CDR3. The chain is built from TRBV14 and TRBJ2-7, with D possibly being TRBD1 (5 bases). The CDR3 is 13 residues long. Germline V gives CDR1 SGHDN, CDR2 FVKESK. V was cut by 1 base and J by 3 bases, with 7 bases left in between. CDR3 bases: TGTGCCAGCAGCCAAGTTCAGGGCTACGAGCAGTACTTC. This codes for CASSQVQGYEQYF.

The chain has TRBV5-1 and TRBJ2-7; 12 bases are shared with TRBD2. V lost 3 bases to trimming and J lost 5 bases; unmatched junction nucleotides: 6. This CDR3 spans 15 amino acids. Germline CDR1 reads SGHRS; CDR2 reads YFSETQ. The CDR3 DNA reads as TGCGCCAGCAGCTCTTCTAGCGGGAGGGCCAACGAGCAGTACTTC. This sequence encodes CASSSSSGRANEQYF.

This clone showed up just once. The chain is built from TRBV7-2 and TRBJ2-1, with 9 bases that match TRBD1. Germline V gene sequence: CDR1 SGHTA, CDR2 FQGNSA. J gave up 8 bases and V 5 bases, and 4 bases lay outside the gene matches. The CDR3 is 13 amino acids. The CDR3 loop reads CASSRDRDHEQFF. For the CDR3, the DNA is TGTGCCAGCAGCCGGGACAGGGACCATGAGCAGTTCTTC.

The rearrangement uses TRBV7-9 and TRBJ2-7; maybe TRBD2 (6 bases). The CDR3 sequence is 16 residues long. V gave up 4 bases and J gave up 1 base, with 17 bases separating them. Germline values: CDR1 SEHNR, CDR2 FQNEAQ (reference sequence). CDR3 residues: CASSSPGLGRSYEQYF. The CDR3 DNA reads as TGTGCCAGCAGCTCACCGGGACTCGGACGTTCCTACGAGCAGTACTTC.

The chain combines TRBV7-6 with TRBJ2-7, with D tentatively TRBD2 (6 bases). CDR3 length: 14 residues. In germline, CDR1 is SGHVS, CDR2 FNYEAQ. Trimming took 5 bases from V and 8 from J, leaving 19 bases between them. The CDR3 bases are TGTGCCAGCAGCGACTCGGGACTTATCAGCAAGCAGTACTTC. This encodes CASSDSGLISKQYF. Supplemented by reference TRBV7-6 and TRBJ2-7, the full variable domain reads GAGVSQSPRYKVTKRGQDVALRCDPISGHVSLYWYRQALGQGPEFLTYFNYEAQQDKSGLPNDRFSAERPEGSISTLTIQRTEQRDSAMYRCASSDSGLISKQYFGPGTRLTVT.

The chain has TRBV19 and TRBJ2-1; TRBD2 agrees at 9 bases. This CDR3 comprises 17 residues. Per the germline V gene, CDR1 is LNHDA and CDR2 is SQIVND (reference sequence). V trimming: 0 bases; J trimming: 7 bases; junction bases outside the gene matches: 10. In DNA, the CDR3 is TGTGCCAGTAGTATAGATCAAGGACTAGCGAGACTAAATGAGCAGTTCTTC. Residues: CASSIDQGLARLNEQFF.

The CDR3 DNA follows: TGCGCCAGCAGCCGGGAGACAGCCACAGAGACCCAGTACTTC. Translation gives CASSRETATETQYF. This chain links TRBV5-1 with TRBJ2-5; TRBD2 might be the D (6 bases). The germline gives CDR1 SGHRS, CDR2 YFSETQ. V lost 4 bases and J 4 bases, leaving 14 bases between the germline ends. This CDR3 comprises 14 residues.

The rearrangement joins TRBV6-1 to TRBJ2-1, with unresolved D. This CDR3 has 16 residues. Germline V lookup: CDR1 MNHNS, CDR2 SASEGT. The V gene lost 4 bases and the J gene lost 0 bases, with 13 bases spanning the gap. DNA of the CDR3: TGTGCCAGCAGTGTTGAGGACGCGAGCTCCTACAATGAGCAGTTCTTC. Amino acid sequence: CASSVEDASSYNEQFF.

The chain carries TRBV6-1 and TRBJ2-7, with 7 positions matching TRBD2. After removal of 6 bases from V and 2 bases from J, the junction contained 10 bases not matched to a gene. CDR3 length: 15 amino acids. Germline CDR1 and CDR2: MNHNS and SASEGT. CDR3 region: CASRPSRGDTYEQYF. Written as DNA, the CDR3 is TGTGCCAGCAGACCATCTCGGGGGGATACCTACGAGCAGTACTTC.

The genes are TRBV11-2 and TRBJ2-7; D is possibly TRBD1 (6 bases). Per the germline V gene, CDR1 is SGHAT and CDR2 is FQNNGV. The ends were cut back, 2 bases at V and 2 bases at J, with 16 bases in the middle. The CDR3 totals 16 residues. CDR3 DNA: TGTGCCAGCAGCTTAACCCGGGACATATTAACCTACGAGCAGTACTTC. Residues: CASSLTRDILTYEQYF.